The source of this T cell receptor (beta chain) is a study of human T cells and chemical hapten exposure. In regard to this clonotype: Its antigen is unknown.

Whole-study results and caveats: TCRs whose frequency exceeded 1 in 1000 remained the same following DPC sensitization.

CDR1 SGHRS and CDR2 YFSETQ come from the germline V gene. Trimming pared 4 bases from V and 0 bases from J, leaving 12 bases between. The CDR3 is 15 amino acids. Before extraction, the whole blood was not fractionated, and total RNA was taken from it. As originally analysed: A typical sample had some 96,000 TCRs, with roughly 20,000 to 700,000 overall. A single record per CDR3 protein comes from TCRdb applying MiXCR to the 5' RACE reads. These V and J calls rely on TCRdb rather than the paper's analysis. This table holds 65,000 to 95,000 distinct CDR3 sequences, about 8% found once. The rearrangement joins TRBV5-1 to TRBJ2-3, with a weak D call TRBD1 (5 bases). The sequence derives from a male donor in good health. This chain's CDR3 is CASSPGQLSTDTQYF. Written as DNA, the CDR3 is TGCGCCAGCAGCCCTGGACAACTTAGCACAGATACGCAGTATTTT. The full variable domain, its missing parts supplied by reference TRBV5-1 and TRBJ2-3, is KAGVTQTPRYLIKTRGQQVTLSCSPISGHRSVSWYQQTPGQGLQFLFEYFSETQRNKGNFPGRFSGRQFSNSRSEMNVSTLELGDSALYLCASSPGQLSTDTQYFGPGTRLTVL.